The clone carrying this TCR beta chain was seen more than once but under ten times. Each CDR3 protein gets one entry after TCRdb re-called the RT-PCR reads with MiXCR. The sample records almost 700,000 distinct CDR3 sequences, 14% being singletons. The receptor's source is a female donor in good health, serving as a healthy control. Input material: memory CD4+ T cells from blood.

In DNA form, the CDR3 reads TGTGCCAGCAGCTTAATAACAGCGGCTGCGTACCAAGAGACCCAGTACTTC. Translation: CASSLITAAAYQETQYF. The V call is TRBV7-9, the J call TRBJ2-5; perhaps TRBD2 as D (5 bases). There are 17 residues in the CDR3. V lost 2 bases, J lost 0 bases, and 16 bases lay in between. From germline, CDR1 is SEHNR and CDR2 FQNEAQ (reference sequence).